This is a list of T cell receptor beta chains from one sample in a study of metastatic and nonmetastatic thyroid tumors. MiXCR reprocessed the PCR reads for TCRdb. This sample has 50,000 to 70,000 clones, with about 3.8% found just once. The sample was blood. The receptor set was obtained from a female donor with papillary thyroid cancer or a benign thyroid nodule (not recorded which). Some clones in this sample may be carry-over from other donors' samples. Both conserved end residues are part of each CDR3. A D gene is named only where the DNA matches it firmly. A row's size may be missing; if present it is once, few, many or a size class.

J,V,size,D,DNA,CDR3
TRBJ1-1,TRBV5-1,many,-,TGCGCCAGCAGTCTCCAGAACACTGAAGCTTTCTTT,CASSLQNTEAFF
TRBJ2-1,TRBV12-3/TRBV12-4,many,-,TGTGCCAGCAGCCCCCCTTACAATGAGCAGTTCTTC,CASSPPYNEQFF
TRBJ2-2,TRBV6-1,few,-,TGTGCCAGCAGTGTCGAGACAGGTAGCACCGGGGAGCTGTTTTTT,CASSVETGSTGELFF
TRBJ1-1,TRBV6-1,many,-,TGTGCCAGCAACCAAGGGGGGACAATGAACACTGAAGCTTTCTTT,CASNQGGTMNTEAFF
TRBJ1-2,TRBV6-1,few,-,TGTGCCAGCAACAGGTTTGAGGCTAACTATGGCTACACCTTC,CASNRFEANYGYTF
TRBJ2-2,TRBV30,many,-,TGTGCCTGGAGTGCGTTCGGGGAATCCGGGGAGCTGTTTTTT,CAWSAFGESGELFF
TRBJ1-5,TRBV27,many,-,TGTGCCAGCAGTCCGTGGACAGGCAATCAGCCCCAGCATTTT,CASSPWTGNQPQHF
TRBJ2-4,TRBV6-1,many,TRBD1,TGTGCCAGCAGGTGGACAGGGGACAACATTCAGTACTTC,CASRWTGDNIQYF
TRBJ2-1,TRBV6-1,many,-,TGTGCCAGCAGCCCCGGGCAGTACAATGAGCAGTTCTTC,CASSPGQYNEQFF
TRBJ1-3,TRBV18,many,-,TGTGCCAGCTCACCGGGAAGGGAAGACGGAAACACCATATATTTT,CASSPGREDGNTIYF
TRBJ1-2,TRBV27,-,TRBD1,TGTGCCAGCAGACAGGGGGGGCCAATCTATGGCTACACCTTC,CASRQGGPIYGYTF
TRBJ2-5,TRBV19,many,TRBD2,TGTGCCAGTAGTATGAGGGGACTAGCGAGGAGCGAGACCCAGTACTTC,CASSMRGLARSETQYF
TRBJ1-6,TRBV14,many,-,TGTGCCAGCAGCCAAGAGTATCGGAATTCACCCCTCCACTTT,CASSQEYRNSPLHF
TRBJ2-5,TRBV5-8,-,TRBD2,TGTGCCAGCAGCCTGAGCGGGAGGGCCCCAGAGACCCAGTACTTC,CASSLSGRAPETQYF
TRBJ2-1,TRBV11-3,many,TRBD2,TGTGCCAGCAGCTTTACAGGGGCCCTAGCGGGAGGGCCGGGATCGGCTCCATGGGATGAGCAGTTCTTC,CASSFTGALAGGPGSAPWDEQFF
TRBJ2-1,TRBV5-4,many,TRBD2,TGTGCCAGCAGCTTTAGCGGGAGCTCCTACAATGAGCAGTTCTTC,CASSFSGSSYNEQFF
TRBJ1-2,TRBV24-1,-,TRBD1,TGTGCCACCAGTGAAGCGGGACAGGGGTGCTATGGCTACACCTTC,CATSEAGQGCYGYTF
TRBJ2-7,TRBV28,many,TRBD2,TGTGCCAGCAGTCCGCTAGCGGGAGGTCCTAACGAGCAGTACTTC,CASSPLAGGPNEQYF
TRBJ1-2,TRBV6-1,few,-,TGTGCCAGCAGCCGAGACCGGCACTATGGCTACACCTTC,CASSRDRHYGYTF
TRBJ1-5,TRBV6-2/TRBV6-3,-,-,TGTGCCAGCACGGCGGCTAATCAGCCCCAGCAATTT,CASTAANQPQQF
TRBJ1-1,TRBV14,many,-,TGTGCCAGCAGCCAGGACGGACTGAACACTGAAGCTTTCTTT,CASSQDGLNTEAFF
TRBJ2-3,TRBV20-1,many,TRBD2,TGCAGTGCTAGAACACCGGGACTAGCGGGGGGCGTCACAGATACGCAGTATTTT,CSARTPGLAGGVTDTQYF
TRBJ2-2,TRBV7-8,many,TRBD1,TGTGCCAGCAGCTCGATGACAGGGGAGGCCGGGGAGCTGTTTTTT,CASSSMTGEAGELFF
TRBJ2-4,TRBV4-2,many,TRBD2,TGTGCCAGCAGCCAGGGCGGGACTAGCGGGGGGGGGGACATTCAGTACTTC,CASSQGGTSGGGDIQYF
TRBJ1-2,TRBV19,many,-,TGTGCCAGTAGTCCGTCGAATACTGGGACCTCTGGCTACACCTTC,CASSPSNTGTSGYTF
TRBJ1-2,TRBV28,many,-,TGTGCCAGCAGTTTTAACAGTTATGGCTACACCTTC,CASSFNSYGYTF
TRBJ2-1,TRBV6-5,-,-,TGTGCCAACAGTCACATGCTCTATAGGGACAATGAGCAGTTCTTC,CANSHMLYRDNEQFF
TRBJ2-1,TRBV7-9,-,-,TGTGCCAGCAAAAATGGGCGAGCAAACTACAATGAGCAGTTCTTC,CASKNGRANYNEQFF
TRBJ1-1,TRBV19,many,-,TGTGCCAGTAGTCGCCGGGCTATAACTGAAGCTTTCTTT,CASSRRAITEAFF
TRBJ2-1,TRBV11-2,many,-,TGTGCCAGCAGCGATCCCGCGCGGAATACCTTC,CASSDPARNTF
TRBJ1-2,TRBV7-9,many,TRBD1,TGTGCCAGCAGCCCCGCCGGGACAGGGGGCGGTGGCTACACCTTC,CASSPAGTGGGGYTF
TRBJ2-1,TRBV5-4,many,TRBD2,TGTGCCAGCACGCTTAGCGGGGGATGGGGGAATGAGCAGTTCTTC,CASTLSGGWGNEQFF
TRBJ2-4,TRBV7-9,few,TRBD1,TGTGCCAGCAGCCGGGACAGGGGCGCCCAAAACATTCAGTACTTC,CASSRDRGAQNIQYF